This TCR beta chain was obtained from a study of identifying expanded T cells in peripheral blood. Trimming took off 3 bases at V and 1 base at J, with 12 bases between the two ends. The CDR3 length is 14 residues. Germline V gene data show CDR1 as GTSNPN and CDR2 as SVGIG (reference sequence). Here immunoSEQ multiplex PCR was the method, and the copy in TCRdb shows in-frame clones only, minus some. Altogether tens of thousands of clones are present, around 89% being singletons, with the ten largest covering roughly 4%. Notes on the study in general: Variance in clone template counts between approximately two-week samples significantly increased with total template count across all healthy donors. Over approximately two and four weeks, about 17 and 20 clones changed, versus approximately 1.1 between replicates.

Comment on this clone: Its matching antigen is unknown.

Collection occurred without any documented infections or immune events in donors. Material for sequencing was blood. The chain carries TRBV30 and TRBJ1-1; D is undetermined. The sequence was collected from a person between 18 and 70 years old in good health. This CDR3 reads CAWREGRSNTEAFF. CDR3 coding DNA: TGTGCCTGGAGGGAAGGACGGTCGAACACTGAAGCTTTCTTT.